This T cell receptor beta chain was recorded in a study of blood T cell repertoires in COVID-19. As for the study in general: The samples span acute and convalescent COVID-19 from the United States, Italy and Spain. The cDNA or gDNA used as material had been derived from T cells, B-cell-depleted T cells, or PBMCs.

In the authors' methods: Amplifying reference gene primers gave estimates of nucleated cell counts. Generated by immunoSEQ multiplex PCR, the TCRdb table keeps only in-frame clones and is missing some. Clone size and V and J calls were adopted from that table, with D and trimming inferred from the DNA. Here the sample spans approximately 300,000 clones, roughly 90% being singletons. CDR1 is LNHDA and CDR2 is SQIVND in the germline V gene (reference sequence). This CDR3 is built from 15 residues. V gave up 3 bases and J gave up 5 bases; unmatched junction bases: 5. The chain joins TRBV19 to TRBJ2-2; 8 nucleotides align to TRBD2. The sequenced sample consisted of PBMCs or T cells enriched from blood (not recorded which). The clonotype originates from a woman in her 30s who had recovered from COVID-19. The CDR3 is CASSISGRVTGELFF. DNA for the CDR3: TGTGCCAGTAGTATTTCCGGGAGGGTTACCGGGGAGCTGTTTTTT.